The 10 T cell receptor beta chains in this list originate from one sample, sequenced in a study of lymphopenia after photon versus proton radiotherapy. Profiled with immunoSEQ multiplex PCR; TCRdb holds only in-frame clones, not every one. Of about 70,000 clones listed, around 92% are singletons. Sequencing used peripheral blood, obtained from a patient treated with photon-based radiotherapy. The receptors shown here come from a woman between 40 and 50 years old with cholangiocarcinoma.

The chain employs TRBV7-2 and TRBJ1-2; D unresolved. Per the germline V gene, CDR1 is SGHTA and CDR2 is FQGNSA. The length of the CDR3 is 13 residues. V was shortened by 5 bases and J by 8 bases, with 15 bases between the two germline ends. In nucleotides, the CDR3 is TGTGCCAGCAGCCCCCCGGCCTTAGGGGGCTACACCTTC. Translation gives CASSPPALGGYTF.

This chain connects TRBV5-1 to TRBJ1-1, with D possibly being TRBD1 (6 bases). Trimming removed 1 base at V and 7 bases at J, with 14 bases between. The germline V gene has CDR1 SGHRS and CDR2 YFSETQ. The CDR3 contains 14 residues. CDR3 bases: TGCGCCAGCAGCTTGCTAGGGGGTCTAGGTGAAGCTTTCTTT. Translation gives CASSLLGGLGEAFF.

This rearrangement joins TRBV11-2 to TRBJ2-2; no firm D call. Germline CDR1 is SGHAT and CDR2 is FQNNGV. The V and J ends lost 5 bases and 4 bases respectively, with 11 bases between them. The CDR3 has 14 amino acids. CDR3 protein: CASSHLDGTGELFF. In DNA form, the CDR3 reads TGTGCCAGCAGCCACTTAGACGGCACCGGGGAGCTGTTTTTT. The full variable domain, its missing parts supplied by reference TRBV11-2 and TRBJ2-2, is EAGVAQSPRYKIIEKRQSVAFWCNPISGHATLYWYQQILGQGPKLLIQFQNNGVVDDSQLPKDRFSAERLKGVDSTLKIQPAKLEDSAVYLCASSHLDGTGELFFGEGSRLTVL.

The chain carries TRBV30 and TRBJ1-3; D unresolved. The CDR3 has 11 amino acids. Trimming took 3 bases from V and 3 from J, leaving 3 bases between them. Germline V gene sequence: CDR1 GTSNPN, CDR2 SVGIG (reference sequence). In DNA form, the CDR3 reads TGTGCCTGGAGATTTGGAAACACCATATATTTT. Amino acids: CAWRFGNTIYF.

This chain joins TRBV19 and TRBJ1-5; possibly TRBD1 for D (6 bases). The CDR3 covers 14 residues. V lost 6 bases to trimming and J lost 6 bases, with 15 bases between them. Germline V CDR1 and CDR2: LNHDA, SQIVND (reference sequence). The CDR3 sequence is CASSPGQLSQPQHF. The DNA for the CDR3 is TGTGCCAGTAGCCCTGGACAGCTAAGTCAGCCCCAGCATTTT.

The rearrangement links TRBV5-1 to TRBJ2-7, with 8 positions matching TRBD1. CDR1 and CDR2 (germline): SGHRS, YFSETQ. The V segment lost 2 bases and the J segment 6 bases; nucleotides outside the gene matches: 4. The CDR3 consists of 13 residues. The CDR3 loop reads CASSFGQGGEQYF. CDR3 nucleotide sequence: TGCGCCAGCAGCTTCGGACAGGGCGGCGAGCAGTACTTC.

The CDR3 nucleotides are TGTGCCAGCACCAGCACCCGCAGCGGGTTGAACACTGAAGCTTTCTTT. Encoded protein: CASTSTRSGLNTEAFF. The chain carries TRBV11-2 and TRBJ1-1; no definite D call. The V end was cut by 7 bases, the J end by 0 bases, with 18 bases between. The germline CDR1 and CDR2 sequences are SGHAT and FQNNGV. The CDR3 covers 16 residues.

The chain links TRBV4-2 to TRBJ1-1, with TRBD1 as a possible D gene (5 bases). The CDR3 has 13 amino acids. Trimming removed 3 bases at V and 3 bases at J, with 8 bases between. The germline V gene has CDR1 LGHNA and CDR2 YNFKEQ. CDR3 protein: CASSQGVHTEAFF. CDR3 DNA sequence: TGTGCCAGCAGCCAGGGGGTTCACACTGAAGCTTTCTTT.

The chain recombines TRBV7-9 with TRBJ1-3, with unresolved D. The germline V gene encodes CDR1 SEHNR and CDR2 FQNEAQ (reference sequence). Between the trimmed V and J ends, which lost 8 bases and 0 bases, there was a span of 8 bases. The CDR3 is made up of 13 amino acids. CDR3 in amino acids: CASEKTSGNTIYF. The CDR3 DNA is TGTGCCAGCGAAAAGACCTCTGGAAACACCATATATTTT.

This chain uses TRBV6-1 with TRBJ2-5; possibly TRBD2 for D (5 bases). The CDR3 totals 14 residues. Germline assignment: CDR1 MNHNS and CDR2 SASEGT. V gave up 6 bases and J gave up 0 bases, with 11 bases separating them. CDR3 region: CASRRAAYQETQYF. The CDR3 nucleotides are TGTGCCAGCAGGAGGGCGGCGTACCAAGAGACCCAGTACTTC.